One sample yielded the 21 T cell receptor beta chains listed below, sequenced in a study of spatial heterogeneity in lung cancer. Overall study results and limits: The study found that expanded intratumoral alpha and beta TCR counts tracked tumor mutation counts.

For these receptors, no antigen is known. TCRdb re-derived calls from the 5' RACE reads in MiXCR, one entry per CDR3 protein. The sample includes 10,000 to 11,000 distinct CDR3 sequences, approximately 8% seen only once; the top ten take 22%. The time point denotes: sample taken at primary tumor resection. The input for sequencing was lung tumor tissue, taken at surgery. All receptors come from a female donor with early-stage non-small cell lung cancer.

This clonotype was counted only a few times. This beta chain slipped into a library made for alpha chains as a stray read, so its size is not meaningful. This sequence joins TRBV12-3 or TRBV12-4 and TRBJ2-1; D unclear. The CDR3 extends over 12 amino acids. The V and J ends lost 7 bases and 7 bases respectively, with 11 bases between them. CDR3 sequence (DNA): TGTGCCAGCAAGTCGCGCGAGAATGAGCAGTTCTTC. It is translated as CASKSRENEQFF.

There are a few counts of this clonotype. For a library built for alpha chains, this beta chain is a stray read; little rests on its size. The chain links TRBV18 to TRBJ2-7; 11 bases align to TRBD1. V lost 4 bases and J lost 13; bases outside the gene matches: 9. From germline, CDR1 is KGHSH and CDR2 LQKENI. The CDR3 loop spans 13 amino acids. The CDR3 DNA reads as TGTGCCAGCTCACTGCCGGGACAGGGGGACTTCTACTTC. Translating it yields CASSLPGQGDFYF.

Concerning this clonotype: The library was prepared for alpha chains; this beta chain is a stray read, so its frequency means little. This chain joins TRBV28 and TRBJ1-1; D might be TRBD1 (6 bases). The V end lost 5 bases, the J end lost 3 bases, and 13 bases lay between the germline ends. This CDR3 comprises 14 residues. CDR1 is MDHEN, CDR2 SYDVKM, per germline. The CDR3 spells CASSGGRQDTEAFF. The CDR3 DNA is TGTGCCAGCAGTGGGGGGCGGCAGGACACTGAAGCTTTCTTT.

This clonotype was counted ten times or more. Little can be read into the size of this beta chain, an off-target read in a library designed for alpha chains. The chain is built from TRBV6-5 and TRBJ1-2; D not certain. The CDR3 consists of 13 residues. Trimming removed 5 bases from V and 2 bases from J, with 9 bases in between. The germline gives CDR1 MNHEY, CDR2 SVGAGI. DNA for the CDR3: TGTGCCAGCAGTCTCGGGTCGAACTATGGCTACACCTTC. Amino acid sequence: CASSLGSNYGYTF.

This clonotype is medium-sized. This beta chain appears as a stray read in a library generated for alpha chains; its size is not informative. The chain links TRBV5-1 to TRBJ1-4; D gene ambiguous. The CDR3 covers 15 residues. Trimming cost V 4 bases and J 4 bases, with 14 bases left between them. Germline CDR1 reads SGHRS; CDR2 reads YFSETQ. The CDR3 sequence is CASSPEAQLNEKLFF. In nucleotides, the CDR3 is TGCGCCAGCAGCCCCGAGGCACAGCTTAATGAAAAACTGTTTTTT.

The sample holds many counts of this clonotype. Since it is a stray read in a library aimed at alpha chains, this beta chain has a size that is not meaningful. V and J are TRBV10-2 and TRBJ2-5; D unclear. V was shortened by 0 bases and J by 5 bases, with 13 bases between the two germline ends. The CDR3 length is 15 residues. Germline lookup yields CDR1 WSHSY and CDR2 SAAADI. CDR3 residues: CASSESGIGSETQYF. The CDR3, as DNA: TGCGCCAGCAGTGAGTCGGGGATTGGTTCCGAGACCCAGTACTTC.

This clonotype is medium-sized (0.01 to 0.1%) in the sample. A library made for alpha chains picked up this beta chain off target, so its size means little. The gene calls are TRBV7-3 and TRBJ1-1; D not resolved. From germline, CDR1 is SGHTA and CDR2 FQGTGA. The CDR3 is 14 residues long. Between the trimmed V and J ends, which lost 2 bases and 10 bases, there was a span of 17 bases. The CDR3 loop is CASSLGYGVLRAFF. CDR3 sequence (DNA): TGTGCCAGCAGCTTAGGGTATGGGGTGCTGAGAGCTTTCTTT.

Note on this clonotype: A library made for alpha chains picked up this beta chain off target, so its size means little. The CDR3 DNA reads as TGTGCCAGCAGCTTTACGTGGACAGATACGCAGTATTTT. It yields the protein CASSFTWTDTQYF. This sequence joins TRBV7-2 and TRBJ2-3; no reliable D call. CDR1 is SGHTA, CDR2 FQGNSA, per germline. There are 13 residues in the CDR3. Trimming removed 3 bases from V and 3 bases from J, with 7 bases in between.

This clonotype has a handful of counts. A library prepared for alpha chains yielded this beta chain as an off-target read; its size is of little meaning. The CDR3 DNA is TGTGCCAGCAGCCAACCTGGAGACAGTTACCAAGCTTTCTTT. The encoded protein is CASSQPGDSYQAFF. This sequence joins TRBV3-1 and TRBJ1-1, with D perhaps matching TRBD1 (5 bases). CDR1 is LGHDT and CDR2 is YNNKEL in the germline V gene (reference sequence). The CDR3 consists of 14 residues. V lost 2 bases to trimming and J lost 9 bases, with 16 bases between them. The whole variable domain, filled in from reference TRBV3-1 and TRBJ1-1, reads DTAVSQTPKYLVTQMGNDKSIKCEQNLGHDTMYWYKQDSKKFLKIMFSYNNKELIINETVPNRFSPKSPDKAHLNLHINSLELGDSAVYFCASSQPGDSYQAFFGQGTRLTVV.

This clonotype came up many times. This beta chain slipped into a library made for alpha chains as a stray read, so its size is not meaningful. CDR3 residues: CASSQYSGNQPQHF. The CDR3 DNA follows: TGCGCCAGCAGCCAATACTCAGGGAATCAGCCCCAGCATTTT. The chain couples TRBV4-1 to TRBJ1-5; D possibly corresponds to TRBD1 (5 bases). Germline V gene sequence: CDR1 MGHRA, CDR2 YSYEKL. The CDR3 is made up of 14 amino acids. The V end lost 2 bases, the J end lost 4 bases, and 9 bases lay between the germline ends.

This clonotype occurred many times. The size of this beta chain means little, since it is a stray read in a library made for alpha chains. V and J are TRBV6-2 or TRBV6-3 and TRBJ2-7, with 12 bases fitting TRBD2. This CDR3 is built from 15 residues. Looked up from germline, CDR1 is MNHEY and CDR2 is SVGEGT. Losses at the gene ends were 0 bases for V and 3 bases for J; bases not matched to a gene: 0. The CDR3 is CASSYSTSGGYEQYF. The CDR3 bases are TGTGCCAGCAGTTACTCGACTAGCGGGGGCTACGAGCAGTACTTC.

This clonotype has ten or more counts. Little can be read into the size of this beta chain, an off-target read in a library designed for alpha chains. The CDR3 coding sequence is TGTGCCAGCAGCCCACGGGACAGGGGGAACACTGAAGCTTTCTTT. It specifies CASSPRDRGNTEAFF. This chain links TRBV7-2 with TRBJ1-1; TRBD1 matches 10 bases. The J segment lost 1 base and the V segment lost 5 bases, leaving 4 bases of the junction unmatched. Germline CDR1 SGHTA, CDR2 FQGNSA. There are 15 residues in the CDR3.

In this sample, this clonotype turned up many times. This beta chain appears as a stray read in a library generated for alpha chains; its size is not informative. The CDR3, as DNA: TGTGCCAGTAGTGCCACAGGGGGTCGTTCGGCTAATGAAAAACTGTTTTTT. It encodes CASSATGGRSANEKLFF. The rearrangement uses TRBV19 and TRBJ1-4, with 8 bases fitting TRBD1. V shed 5 bases, J shed 3 bases, and the junction held 11 bases outside the gene matches. The germline V gene encodes CDR1 LNHDA and CDR2 SQIVND (reference sequence). The CDR3 runs 17 residues.

This clonotype was detected ten times or more. Since the library was made to target alpha chains, this beta chain is a stray read and its abundance is not meaningful. J is TRBJ2-2 and V is TRBV12-3 or TRBV12-4; TRBD1 aligns across 7 bases. The CDR3 spans 13 residues. V was clipped by 6 bases and J by 8 bases; unmatched bases: 6. CDR3 DNA: TGTGCCAGCAGCCGACAGGGAGTAGGGGAGCTGTTTTTT. Protein product: CASSRQGVGELFF.

This clonotype has more than one count but fewer than ten. Found in a library prepared for alpha chains, this beta chain is an off-target read, and its abundance has little meaning. The chain employs TRBV7-2 and TRBJ2-7; no reliable D call. Germline values: CDR1 SGHTA, CDR2 FQGNSA. This CDR3 comprises 14 residues. Trimming left V 1 base short and J 7 bases short, with 14 bases between. The CDR3 loop reads CASSLEVYVSEQYF. CDR3 sequence (DNA): TGTGCCAGCAGCTTAGAAGTTTACGTCAGTGAGCAGTACTTC.

The sample holds many counts of this clonotype. The library was prepared for alpha chains; this beta chain is a stray read, so its frequency means little. The DNA for the CDR3 is TGTGCCAGCTCTCGTCCGTACCAAGAGACCCAGTACTTC. Protein: CASSRPYQETQYF. V usage is TRBV5-4 and J usage is TRBJ2-5; no definite D call. CDR1 and CDR2 from the germline V gene are SGHNT and YYREEE (reference sequence). The CDR3 has 13 residues. V lost 7 bases and J lost 0, with 10 bases in between.

In its sample, this clonotype was seen many times. For a library built for alpha chains, this beta chain is a stray read; little rests on its size. The chain is built from TRBV29-1 and TRBJ2-3; 7 bases fit TRBD2. CDR3 size: 14 residues. Germline lookup yields CDR1 SQVTM and CDR2 ANQGSEA. J gave up 6 bases and V 2 bases, and 8 bases lay outside the gene matches. As DNA, the CDR3 is TGCAGCGTTGAAAGGCTAGCGGCTTTTGATACGCAGTATTTT. It codes for CSVERLAAFDTQYF.

Note on this clonotype: Because the library targeted alpha chains, this beta chain is an off-target read whose size means little. The chain joins TRBV9 to TRBJ2-3, with 12 nucleotides matching TRBD2. The V and J ends lost 2 bases and 0 bases, in that order; junction bases with no gene match: 4. The germline V gene has CDR1 SGDLS and CDR2 YYNGEE. The CDR3 runs to 17 residues. The CDR3 DNA reads TGTGCCAGCAGCGTGGGACTAGCGGGCGCTAGCACAGATACGCAGTATTTT. It is translated as CASSVGLAGASTDTQYF.

In its sample, this clonotype was seen many times. Little can be read into the size of this beta chain, an off-target read in a library designed for alpha chains. This rearrangement joins TRBV7-2 to TRBJ2-7; the match to TRBD1 covers 7 bases. Per the germline V gene, CDR1 is SGHTA and CDR2 is FQGNSA. This CDR3 spans 15 amino acids. The V and J ends lost 3 bases and 4 bases, in that order; junction bases with no gene match: 9. CDR3 nucleotide sequence: TGTGCCAGCAGCTTCCCAGGGGGAAGGCGTTACGAGCAGTACTTC. It is translated as CASSFPGGRRYEQYF.

This clonotype was picked up many times. This beta chain represents an off-target read in a library built for alpha chains; its size is of limited meaning. The chain links TRBV11-3 to TRBJ2-1; D call uncertain. This CDR3 contains 12 residues. Trimming stripped 4 bases from V and 8 bases from J, with 9 bases between. CDR1 is SGHNT, CDR2 YENEEA, per germline. In DNA, the CDR3 is TGTGCCAGCAGCTACTCCTTGGATGAGCAGTTCTTC. Translation gives CASSYSLDEQFF.

This clonotype was seen many times. A library prepared for alpha chains yielded this beta chain as an off-target read; its size is of little meaning. The chain carries TRBV29-1 and TRBJ1-1; D ambiguous. The germline CDR1 and CDR2 sequences are SQVTM and ANQGSEA. The CDR3 is made up of 12 amino acids. Trimming left V 6 bases short and J 5 bases short, with 13 bases between. CDR3 in DNA: TGCAGCGTCCTTAGAACAGCTACTGAAGCTTTCTTT. It is translated as CSVLRTATEAFF.